These 5 T cell receptor beta chains came from one sample sequenced in a study of blood T cells in healthy people across ages. With a J-beta primer mix and a sample-barcoded 5' primer, a second PCR ran about 7 to 12 cycles. TCRdb reprocessed the 5' RACE reads with MiXCR, giving one entry per CDR3 protein. The data hold 1,800,000 or so distinct CDR3 sequences, with about two fifths observed a single time. What was sequenced was blood. These receptors were taken from a human donor in good health.

The CDR3 nucleotides are TGTGCCAGCAGTGACTCTCCAGGGGTGATCGGCGGCTACACCTTC. This translates into CASSDSPGVIGGYTF. V usage is TRBV6-4 and J usage is TRBJ1-2, with D perhaps matching TRBD1 (6 bases). The CDR3 is made up of 15 amino acids. The V end lost 0 bases, the J end lost 8 bases, and 16 bases lay between the germline ends. Germline assignment: CDR1 MRHNA and CDR2 SNTAGT.

The chain couples TRBV7-2 to TRBJ1-2, with a tentative D call TRBD1 (6 bases). V shed 1 base and J shed 8 bases, with 14 bases lying between them. CDR3 size: 14 residues. CDR1 and CDR2 from the germline V gene are SGHTA and FQGNSA. CDR3 protein: CASSLERGGGGYTF. Written as DNA, the CDR3 is TGTGCCAGCAGCTTAGAAAGGGGAGGGGGAGGCTACACCTTC.

In its sample, this clonotype was seen a few times. The chain recombines TRBV4-3 with TRBJ2-7; unclear D gene. The V end lost 0 bases, the J end lost 4 bases, and 10 bases lay between the germline ends. Germline V gene sequence: CDR1 LGHNA, CDR2 YSLEER. The CDR3 spans 14 residues. This CDR3 is CASSQELTSYEQYF. The CDR3, as DNA: TGCGCCAGCAGCCAAGAACTTACCTCGTACGAGCAGTACTTC.

This clonotype was seen a handful of times. The rearrangement links TRBV4-2 to TRBJ2-4, with D unresolved. The DNA end is a closer match to TRBJ2-7, so the J assignment may be wrong. Germline CDR1 reads LGHNA; CDR2 reads YNFKEQ. The CDR3 extends over 16 amino acids. As DNA, the CDR3 is TGTGCCAGCAGCCAAGATGGGATCGGCACTTATAACGAGCAGTACTTC. Amino acids: CASSQDGIGTYNEQYF.

This clonotype was counted only a few times. This sequence joins TRBV11-2 and TRBJ2-7, with D possibly being TRBD2 (5 bases). CDR3 length: 14 residues. Germline V CDR1 and CDR2: SGHAT, FQNNGV. V lost 10 bases to trimming and J lost 9 bases, with 25 bases between them. CDR3 bases: TGTGCCACTGCTAACTTGGACTTTCCACTACGGCAGTACTTC. It translates to CATANLDFPLRQYF.